The 12 T cell receptor beta chains below all came from one sample that was sequenced in a study of blood T cell repertoires in COVID-19 (dated by TCRdb to 2019 to 2021). To prepare the library, the immunoSEQ multiplex PCR assay was applied. What TCRdb holds here is the immuneACCESS table cut down to in-frame rearrangements. Part of the clones is not present; checked against another copy, under half of the missing clones reflect an unresolved V gene, and the others are unexplained. Across this sample there are more than 250,000 clones, with about nine tenths seen only once. The top ten clones comprise 1% of the sample. The sample taken for sequencing was peripheral blood. These receptors were collected from a man aged 50 or older with active or convalescent COVID-19.

The rearrangement links TRBV2 to TRBJ2-2; 11 positions agree with TRBD2. Germline V CDR1 and CDR2: SNHLY, FYNNEI. CDR3 length: 18 residues. J gave up 0 bases and V 3 bases, and 6 bases lay outside the gene matches. In DNA, the CDR3 is TGTGCCAGCAGTGACCCAACTAGCGGGAGTTCGAACACCGGGGAGCTGTTTTTT. Protein product: CASSDPTSGSSNTGELFF.

This chain joins TRBV7-9 and TRBJ1-4; 9 nucleotides line up with TRBD1. The CDR3 loop spans 14 amino acids. The germline gives CDR1 SEHNR, CDR2 FQNEAQ (reference sequence). The CDR3 nucleotides are TGTGCTACCGGGACAGGGAGCACTAATGAAAAACTGTTTTTT. It codes for CATGTGSTNEKLFF. Looking up the rest from reference TRBV7-9 and TRBJ1-4 gives the full variable domain: DTGVSQNPRHKITKRGQNVTFRCDPISEHNRLYWYRQTLGQGPEFLTYFQNEAQLEKSRLLSDRFSAERPKGSFSTLEIQRTEQGDSAMYLCATGTGSTNEKLFFGSGTQLSVL.

The chain uses TRBV9 and TRBJ2-6, with D unclear. Trimming took 4 bases from V and 2 from J, leaving 10 bases between them. The CDR3 contains 15 residues. Looked up from germline, CDR1 is SGDLS and CDR2 is YYNGEE. The CDR3 nucleotides read TGTGCCAGCAGCCTGAGCTTTGCTGGGGCCAACGTCCTGACTTTC. This translates into CASSLSFAGANVLTF. Supplemented by reference TRBV9 and TRBJ2-6, the full variable domain reads DSGVTQTPKHLITATGQRVTLRCSPRSGDLSVYWYQQSLDQGLQFLIQYYNGEERAKGNILERFSAQQFPDLHSELNLSSLELGDSALYFCASSLSFAGANVLTFGAGSRLTVL.

Notes on this clone: The same CDR3 is also encoded by other DNA sequences in this sample. The chain employs TRBV6-6 and TRBJ1-4, with D maybe TRBD1 (6 bases). The ends were cut back, 2 bases at V and 7 bases at J, with 11 bases in the middle. The germline V gene encodes CDR1 MNHNY and CDR2 SVGAGI (reference sequence). The CDR3 has 14 amino acids. The DNA of the CDR3 is TGTGCCAGCAGTTACCGGCAGGGGTCTGAAAAACTGTTTTTT. The encoded protein is CASSYRQGSEKLFF.

The chain combines TRBV5-5 with TRBJ2-3; 10 positions agree with TRBD1. The CDR3 runs to 16 residues. With 3 bases clipped from V and 4 bases from J, the junction kept 8 bases outside the gene matches. CDR1 and CDR2 from the germline V gene are SGHKS and YYEKEE (reference sequence). The CDR3 loop reads CASSSIRDRGSDTQYF. CDR3 in DNA: TGTGCCAGCAGCTCGATCCGGGACAGGGGATCAGATACGCAGTATTTT.

This clone has only a few counts. The genes are TRBV6-6 and TRBJ2-7; 7 positions agree with TRBD2. Trimming cost V 6 bases and J 2 bases; bases outside gene matches: 4. The germline gives CDR1 MNHNY, CDR2 SVGAGI (reference sequence). The CDR3 is made up of 13 amino acids. The CDR3 DNA reads as TGTGCCAGCAGCGGCGGGACTACCTACGAGCAGTACTTC. Protein product: CASSGGTTYEQYF.

The rearrangement links TRBV10-3 to TRBJ2-7; D not certain. The CDR3 covers 12 residues. Germline assignment: CDR1 ENHRY and CDR2 SYGVKD. V lost 2 bases, J lost 4 bases, and 6 bases lay in between. CDR3 coding DNA: TGTGCCATCAGTGAGCATGTGTACGAGCAGTACTTC. Translated, it gives CAISEHVYEQYF.

This clone turned up a few times. J is TRBJ2-7 and V is TRBV29-1, with D uncertain. V was clipped by 5 bases and J by 2 bases, with 7 bases between them. Germline values: CDR1 SQVTM, CDR2 ANQGSEA. CDR3 length: 11 residues. CDR3 sequence reads: CSVSVTYEQYF. In nucleotides, the CDR3 is TGCAGCGTTTCGGTAACCTACGAGCAGTACTTC.

The V gene is TRBV7-8, the J gene TRBJ2-2; no reliable D call. The germline CDR1 and CDR2 sequences are SGHVS and FQNEAQ. The CDR3 contains 14 residues. Trimming removed 3 bases from V and 2 bases from J, with 7 bases in between. CDR3: CASSLRYNTGELFF. CDR3 DNA: TGTGCCAGCAGCTTGAGGTACAACACCGGGGAGCTGTTTTTT. Full variable domain (missing parts from reference TRBV7-8 and TRBJ2-2): GAGVSQSPRYKVAKRGQDVALRCDPISGHVSLFWYQQALGQGPEFLTYFQNEAQLDKSGLPSDRFFAERPEGSVSTLKIQRTQQEDSAVYLCASSLRYNTGELFFGEGSRLTVL.

This rearrangement joins TRBV10-3 to TRBJ1-3; possible D gene TRBD1, 5 bases. Germline assignment: CDR1 ENHRY and CDR2 SYGVKD. The ends were cut back, 4 bases at V and 8 bases at J, with 18 bases in the middle. The CDR3 is made up of 15 amino acids. The CDR3 nucleotides are TGTGCCATCAGTGCACAGGTTTTCCTTAGGGACACCATATATTTT. It translates to CAISAQVFLRDTIYF.

This clone was picked up a small number of times. The rearrangement links TRBV7-9 to TRBJ2-3; 7 bases match TRBD2. This CDR3 region has 15 residues. CDR1 and CDR2 (germline): SEHNR, FQNEAQ (reference sequence). The V and J ends lost 1 base and 2 bases, in that order; junction bases with no gene match: 3. DNA of the CDR3: TGTGCCAGCAGCTTAGAGGGACTACTCACAGATACGCAGTATTTT. Residues: CASSLEGLLTDTQYF.

The chain employs TRBV18 and TRBJ2-5; D might be TRBD1 (6 bases). The V end lost 2 bases, the J end lost 1 base, and 11 bases lay between the germline ends. The CDR3 covers 15 residues. Germline values: CDR1 KGHSH, CDR2 LQKENI. As DNA, the CDR3 is TGTGCCAGCTCACCAGTCTCGGACAGCCAAGAGACCCAGTACTTC. It yields the protein CASSPVSDSQETQYF. Looking up the rest from reference TRBV18 and TRBJ2-5 gives the full variable domain: NAGVMQNPRHLVRRRGQEARLRCSPMKGHSHVYWYRQLPEEGLKFMVYLQKENIIDESGMPKERFSAEFPKEGPSILRIQQVVRGDSAAYFCASSPVSDSQETQYFGPGTRLLVL.